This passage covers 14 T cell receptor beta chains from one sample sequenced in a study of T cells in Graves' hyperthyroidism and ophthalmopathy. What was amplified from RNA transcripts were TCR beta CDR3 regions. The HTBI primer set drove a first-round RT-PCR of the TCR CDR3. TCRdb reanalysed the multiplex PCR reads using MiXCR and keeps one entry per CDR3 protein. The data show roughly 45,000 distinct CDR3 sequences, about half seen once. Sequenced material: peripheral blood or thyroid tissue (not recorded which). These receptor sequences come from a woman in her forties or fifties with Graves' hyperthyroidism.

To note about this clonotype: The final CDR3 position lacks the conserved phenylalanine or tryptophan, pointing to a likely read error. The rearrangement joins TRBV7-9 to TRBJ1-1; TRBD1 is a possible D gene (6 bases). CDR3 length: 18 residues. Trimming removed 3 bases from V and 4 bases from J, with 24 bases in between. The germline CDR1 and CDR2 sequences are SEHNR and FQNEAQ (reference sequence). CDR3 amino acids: CASSLGVPTGGRVTEAFL. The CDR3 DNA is TGTGCCAGCAGCTTGGGGGTCCCGACAGGCGGTCGCGTCACTGAAGCTTTCTTA.

The CDR3 DNA reads as TGTGCCAGCAGCTTTACAAGCCCGGGACAGGGCTACGAGCAGTACTTC. It is translated as CASSFTSPGQGYEQYF. This chain connects TRBV7-9 to TRBJ2-7; 9 nucleotides line up with TRBD1. The CDR3 extends over 16 amino acids. Germline CDR1 reads SEHNR; CDR2 reads FQNEAQ (reference sequence). V was pared by 3 bases and J by 3 bases, with 9 bases of the junction left unmatched.

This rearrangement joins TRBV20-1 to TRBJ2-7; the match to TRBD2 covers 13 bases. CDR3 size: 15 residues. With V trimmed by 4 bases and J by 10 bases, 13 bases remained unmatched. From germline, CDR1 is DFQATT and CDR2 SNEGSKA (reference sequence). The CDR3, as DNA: TGCAGTGCTACGTCCCTCACTAGCGGGAGGGTGGAACAGTACTTC. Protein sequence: CSATSLTSGRVEQYF.

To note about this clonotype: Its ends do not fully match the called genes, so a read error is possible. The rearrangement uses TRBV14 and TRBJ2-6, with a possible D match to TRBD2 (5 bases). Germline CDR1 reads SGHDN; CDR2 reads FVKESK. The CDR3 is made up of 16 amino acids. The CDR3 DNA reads TGTGCCAGCAGCCAAGCGCCGGGGTCTGGGACCAACGTCCTGACTTTC. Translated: CASSQAPGSGTNVLTF.

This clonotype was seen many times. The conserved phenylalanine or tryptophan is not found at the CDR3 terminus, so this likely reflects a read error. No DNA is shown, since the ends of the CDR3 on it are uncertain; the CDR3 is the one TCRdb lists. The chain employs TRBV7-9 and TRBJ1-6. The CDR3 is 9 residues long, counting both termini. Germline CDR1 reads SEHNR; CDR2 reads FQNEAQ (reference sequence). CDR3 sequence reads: CASSGPLNY.

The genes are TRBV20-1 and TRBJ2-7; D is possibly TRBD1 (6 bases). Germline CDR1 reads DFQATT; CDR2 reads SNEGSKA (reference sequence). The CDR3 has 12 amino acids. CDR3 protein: CTYGAGVYEQYF. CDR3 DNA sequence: TGCACCTACGGGGCAGGGGTCTACGAGCAGTACTTC.

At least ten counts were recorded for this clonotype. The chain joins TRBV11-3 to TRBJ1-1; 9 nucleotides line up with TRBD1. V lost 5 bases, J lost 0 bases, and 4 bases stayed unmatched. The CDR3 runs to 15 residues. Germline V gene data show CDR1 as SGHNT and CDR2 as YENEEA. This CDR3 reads CASSTRTGVNTEAFF. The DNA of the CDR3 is TGTGCCAGCAGCACCAGGACAGGGGTGAACACTGAAGCTTTCTTT.

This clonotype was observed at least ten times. CDR3 bases: TGTGCCAGCAGCATATGGGGCAATCAGCCCCAGCATTTT. Its translation: CASSIWGNQPQHF. The chain carries TRBV7-2 and TRBJ1-5, with D uncertain. The V end lost 5 bases, the J end lost 2 bases, and 7 bases lay between the germline ends. The CDR3 sequence is 13 residues long. The V gene's germline CDR1 is SGHTA and CDR2 FQGNSA. The full variable domain, its missing parts supplied by reference TRBV7-2 and TRBJ1-5, is GAGVSQSPSNKVTEKGKDVELRCDPISGHTALYWYRQSLGQGLEFLIYFQGNSAPDKSGLPSDRFSAERTGGSVSTLTIQRTQQEDSAVYLCASSIWGNQPQHFGDGTRLSIL.

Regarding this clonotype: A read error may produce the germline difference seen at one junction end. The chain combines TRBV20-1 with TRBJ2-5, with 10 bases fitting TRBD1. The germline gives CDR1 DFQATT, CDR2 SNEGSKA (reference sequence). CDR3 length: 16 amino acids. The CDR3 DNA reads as TGCAGTGCTGGAGATCCCCTCGACAGGGGGCTAGAGACCCAGTACTTC. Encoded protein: CSAGDPLDRGLETQYF.

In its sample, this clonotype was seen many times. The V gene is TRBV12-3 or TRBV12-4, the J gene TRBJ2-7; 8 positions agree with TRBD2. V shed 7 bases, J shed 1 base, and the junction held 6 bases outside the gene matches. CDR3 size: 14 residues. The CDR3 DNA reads TGTGCCAGCAAGGGTAGCGGGATGTCCTACGAGCAGTACTTC. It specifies CASKGSGMSYEQYF.

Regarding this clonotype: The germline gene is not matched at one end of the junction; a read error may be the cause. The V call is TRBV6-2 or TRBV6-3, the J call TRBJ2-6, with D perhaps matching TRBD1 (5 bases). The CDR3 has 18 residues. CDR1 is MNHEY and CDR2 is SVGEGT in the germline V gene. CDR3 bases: TGTGCCAGCAGTTCCAGGTCCTCCCTTAGCTCTGGGGCCGACGTCCTGACTTTC. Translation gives CASSSRSSLSSGADVLTF.

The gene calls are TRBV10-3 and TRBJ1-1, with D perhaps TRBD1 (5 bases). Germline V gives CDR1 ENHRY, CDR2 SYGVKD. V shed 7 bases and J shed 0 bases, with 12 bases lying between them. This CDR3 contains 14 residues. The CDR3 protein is CAITSTDMNTEAFF. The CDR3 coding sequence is TGTGCCATCACCTCGACAGATATGAACACTGAAGCTTTCTTT.

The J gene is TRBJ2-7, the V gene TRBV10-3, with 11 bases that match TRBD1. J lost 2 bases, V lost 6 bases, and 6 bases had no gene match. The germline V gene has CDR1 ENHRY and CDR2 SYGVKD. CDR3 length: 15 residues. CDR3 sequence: CAIRGPGQGAYEQYF. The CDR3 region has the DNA TGTGCCATCAGAGGACCGGGACAGGGGGCCTACGAGCAGTACTTC.

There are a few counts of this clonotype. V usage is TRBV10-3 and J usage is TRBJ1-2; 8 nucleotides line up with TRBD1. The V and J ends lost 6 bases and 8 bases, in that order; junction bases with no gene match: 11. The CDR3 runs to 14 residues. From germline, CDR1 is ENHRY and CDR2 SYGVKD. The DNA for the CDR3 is TGTGCCATCAGGGCCGCAGGGGGCACGGAGGGCTACACCTTC. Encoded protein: CAIRAAGGTEGYTF.